This TCR beta chain came from a study of T-cell reconstitution after alpha-beta-depleted transplantation in children. Researchers prepared the TCRbeta library using unique molecular identifiers, the study reports. A single record per CDR3 protein comes from TCRdb applying MiXCR to the PCR reads. The data show over 550,000 distinct CDR3 sequences, over 9.5% seen once. Germline assignment: CDR1 SEHNR and CDR2 FQNEAQ (reference sequence). This CDR3 is 15 amino acids long. V lost 4 bases to trimming and J lost 4 bases; unmatched junction nucleotides: 4. V gene TRBV7-9 combines with J gene TRBJ2-1; TRBD2 aligns across 10 bases. The sample was PBMCs from the stem cell graft donor, taken from the stem cell graft. The clonotype was recovered from a human donor who donated a stem cell graft to a child with acute myeloid leukemia. CDR3 sequence: CASSSGLAEYNEQFF. For the CDR3, the DNA is TGTGCCAGCAGCTCAGGACTAGCGGAGTACAATGAGCAGTTCTTC.